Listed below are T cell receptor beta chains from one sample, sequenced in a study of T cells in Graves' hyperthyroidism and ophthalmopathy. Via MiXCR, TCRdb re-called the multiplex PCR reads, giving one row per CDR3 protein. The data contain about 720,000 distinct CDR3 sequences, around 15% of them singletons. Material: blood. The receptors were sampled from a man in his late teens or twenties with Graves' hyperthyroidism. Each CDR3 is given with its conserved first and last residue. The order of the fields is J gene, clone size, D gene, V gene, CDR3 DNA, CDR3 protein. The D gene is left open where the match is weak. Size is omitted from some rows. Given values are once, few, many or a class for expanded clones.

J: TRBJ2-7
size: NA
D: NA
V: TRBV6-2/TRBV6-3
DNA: TGTGCCGTCGAGGAGGGGGCTTCCTACGAGCAGTACTTC
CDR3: CAVEEGASYEQYF

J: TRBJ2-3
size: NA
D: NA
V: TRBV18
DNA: TGTGCCAGCTCCTTCATTCCCTTGGATACGCAGTATTTT
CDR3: CASSFIPLDTQYF

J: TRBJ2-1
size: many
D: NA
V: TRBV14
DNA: TGTGCCAGCAGCCAAGGCCCTAGCCCTCCCTACAATGAGCAGTTCTTC
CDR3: CASSQGPSPPYNEQFF

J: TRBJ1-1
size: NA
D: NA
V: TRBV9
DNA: TGTGCCAGCACCATGGGACGGGCGAACACTGAAGCTTTCTTT
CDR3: CASTMGRANTEAFF

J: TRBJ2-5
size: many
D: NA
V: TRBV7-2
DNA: TGTGCCAGCAGCCTCGTTGGTGCGGGGCTCTCGGGGACCCAGTACTTC
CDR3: CASSLVGAGLSGTQYF

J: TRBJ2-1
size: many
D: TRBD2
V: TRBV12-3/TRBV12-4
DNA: TGTGCCAGCAGTCTTGGGGGGGGACTAGCGGGAGAAGAGGGAGATGAGCAGTTCTTC
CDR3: CASSLGGGLAGEEGDEQFF

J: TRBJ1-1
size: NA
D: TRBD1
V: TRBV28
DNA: TGTGCCAGCAGCTCGGGACAGGGGGTGACTGAAGCTTTCTTT
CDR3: CASSSGQGVTEAFF

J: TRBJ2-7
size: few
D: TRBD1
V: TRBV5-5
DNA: TGTGCCAGCAGCTTGGGAGGGGGCTTCTACGAGCAGTACTTC
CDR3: CASSLGGGFYEQYF

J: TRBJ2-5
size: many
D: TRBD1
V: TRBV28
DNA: TGTGCCAGCAGTTTATGGGGCGCACGGGACAGGGGGCGCCAAGAGACCCAGTACTTC
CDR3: CASSLWGARDRGRQETQYF

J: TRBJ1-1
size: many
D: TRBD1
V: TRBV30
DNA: TGTGCCTGGAGTTCGGGACAGATTGACACTGAAGCTTTCTTT
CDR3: CAWSSGQIDTEAFF

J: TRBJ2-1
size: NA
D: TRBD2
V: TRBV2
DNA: TGTGCCAGCGGGACTAGCGGGAGGTTCTACAATGAGCAGTTCTTC
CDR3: CASGTSGRFYNEQFF

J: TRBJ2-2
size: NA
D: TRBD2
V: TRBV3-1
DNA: TGTGCCAGCAGCAAAACTAGCGGGAGGGAGACCGGGGAGCTGTTTTTT
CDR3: CASSKTSGRETGELFF

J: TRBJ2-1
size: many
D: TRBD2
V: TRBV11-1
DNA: TGTGCCAGCAGCCACGCTGGCCAACTAGCGGGAGGGGTTGAGCAGTTCTTC
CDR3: CASSHAGQLAGGVEQFF

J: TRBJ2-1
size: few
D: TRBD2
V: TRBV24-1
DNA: TGTGCCACCATCGGAACTAGCGGGAGCAATGAGCAGTTCTTC
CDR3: CATIGTSGSNEQFF

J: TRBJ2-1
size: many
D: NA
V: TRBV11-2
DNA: TGTGCCAGCAGCTTAGAGGATCGACCTACCAATGAGCAGTTCTTC
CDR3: CASSLEDRPTNEQFF

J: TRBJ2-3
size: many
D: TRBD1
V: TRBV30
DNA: TGTGCCTGGAGTGTGTGGGACAGAGACACAGATACGCAGTATTTT
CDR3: CAWSVWDRDTDTQYF

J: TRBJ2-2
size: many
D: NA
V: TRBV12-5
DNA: TGTGCTAGTGGTTTGGTACAGGTGGGGTACACCGGGGAGCTGTTTTTT
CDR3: CASGLVQVGYTGELFF

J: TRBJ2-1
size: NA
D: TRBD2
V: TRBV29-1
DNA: TGCAGCGTAAAACTAGCGGGAGGATACAATGAGCAGTTCTTC
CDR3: CSVKLAGGYNEQFF

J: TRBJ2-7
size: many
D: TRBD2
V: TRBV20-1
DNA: TGCAGTGCTATCGGCGGGGCGGGAGTTAACGAGCAGTACTTC
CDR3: CSAIGGAGVNEQYF

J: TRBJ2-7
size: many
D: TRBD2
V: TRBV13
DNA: TGTGCCAGCAGCCCCCGTTGGACTAGCGGGACCTACGAGCAGTACTTC
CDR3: CASSPRWTSGTYEQYF

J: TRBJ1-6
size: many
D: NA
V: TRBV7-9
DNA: TGTGCCAGCAGCTTAGCGCCGGGACAACAAATCGGTTCACCCCTCCACTTT
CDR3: CASSLAPGQQIGSPLHF

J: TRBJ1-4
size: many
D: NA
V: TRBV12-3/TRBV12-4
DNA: TGTGCCAGCAGTTTTCCCCCTGGGGAAAAACTGTTTTTT
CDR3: CASSFPPGEKLFF

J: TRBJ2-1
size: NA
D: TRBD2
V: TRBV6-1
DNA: TGTGCCAGCAGTGACGCTAGCGGGAGGGCATCCCGTTACAATGAGCAGTTCTTC
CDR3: CASSDASGRASRYNEQFF

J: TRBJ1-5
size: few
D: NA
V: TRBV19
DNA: TGTGCCAGTAGTATGGGGACTTACTACCAGCCCCAGCATTTT
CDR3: CASSMGTYYQPQHF

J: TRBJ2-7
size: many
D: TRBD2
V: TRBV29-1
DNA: TGCAGCGTTGTAGCGGGAGAACGTTACAACGAGCAGTACTTC
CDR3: CSVVAGERYNEQYF

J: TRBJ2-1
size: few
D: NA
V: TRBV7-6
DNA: TGTGCCAGCAGCCGCGAAACTTGGGACAATGAGCAGTTCTTC
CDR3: CASSRETWDNEQFF

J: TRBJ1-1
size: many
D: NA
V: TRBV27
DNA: TGTGCCAGCAGTTTCGGAGGGAATGAAGCTTTCTTT
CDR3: CASSFGGNEAFF

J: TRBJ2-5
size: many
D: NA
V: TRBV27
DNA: TGTGCCAGCAGGCAGGGGAGGGCTAAGTACTTC
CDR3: CASRQGRAKYF

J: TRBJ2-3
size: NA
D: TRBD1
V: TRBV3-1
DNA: TGTGCCAGCAGCCGGGGGACAGGGGGCTTGGCAGATACGCAGTATTTT
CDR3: CASSRGTGGLADTQYF

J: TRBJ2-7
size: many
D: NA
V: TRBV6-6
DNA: TGTGCCAGCAGTTACTCGGACGGAACCTACGAGCAGTACTTC
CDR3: CASSYSDGTYEQYF

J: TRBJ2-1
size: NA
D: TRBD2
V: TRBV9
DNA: TGTGCCAGCAGCGTTTGTACTAGCGGACCTAGCTCCTACAATGAGCAGTTCTTC
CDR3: CASSVCTSGPSSYNEQFF

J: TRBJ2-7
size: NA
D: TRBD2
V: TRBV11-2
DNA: TGTGCCAGCAGGCAAGGCGGGACTAACTCCTACGAGCAGTACTTC
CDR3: CASRQGGTNSYEQYF